Below, 5 T cell receptor beta chains from the same sample are listed, as sequenced in a study of cytomegalovirus exposure and HLA in healthy donors. Amplification used 60 Vbeta primers and 13 Jbeta primers. Repertoires were generated with immunoSEQ multiplex PCR, while TCRdb's copy carries only in-frame clones and drops some. This table holds fewer than 200,000 clones, about 72% found once. Sequenced: PBMCs. Every receptor here comes from a girl aged 10 to 17 in good health and CMV-seronegative.

This chain joins TRBV7-3 and TRBJ2-2; 7 bases match TRBD1. Germline CDR1 SGHTA, CDR2 FQGTGA. CDR3 length: 14 residues. Losses at the gene ends were 0 bases for V and 6 bases for J; bases not matched to a gene: 1. In DNA form, the CDR3 reads TGTGCCAGCAGCTTAACGCAGGGGGCCGGGGAGCTGTTTTTT. Amino acids: CASSLTQGAGELFF.

V gene TRBV5-1 combines with J gene TRBJ2-3, with a weak D call TRBD2 (6 bases). V was clipped by 6 bases and J by 0 bases, with 11 bases between them. Germline-derived CDR1 and CDR2 are SGHRS and YFSETQ. The CDR3 covers 14 residues. The chain's CDR3 is CASISGSSTDTQYF. As DNA, the CDR3 is TGCGCCAGCATTAGCGGTTCTAGCACAGATACGCAGTATTTT.

As to this clone: A read error may account for a junction end that differs from germline. The chain uses TRBV10-3 and TRBJ1-2, with D possibly being TRBD1 (6 bases). The CDR3 extends over 12 amino acids. CDR1 is ENHRY, CDR2 SYGVKD, per germline. CDR3 protein: CAINEQEGVRTF. CDR3 sequence (DNA): TGTGCCATCAATGAGCAAGAGGGGGTGCGCACCTTC.

The sample holds a few counts of this clone. The CDR3 DNA follows: TGTGCCAGCAGCCTAGCGGGGGGCACAGATACGCAGTATTTT. This translates into CASSLAGGTDTQYF. V and J are TRBV6-4 and TRBJ2-3; 10 positions match TRBD2. The CDR3 totals 14 residues. V was pared by 6 bases and J by 1 base, with 1 base of the junction left unmatched. The germline CDR1 and CDR2 sequences are MRHNA and SNTAGT.

The genes are TRBV30 and TRBJ1-5; D remains ambiguous. In germline, CDR1 is GTSNPN, CDR2 SVGIG (reference sequence). The CDR3 is made up of 16 amino acids. The ends were cut back, 0 bases at V and 0 bases at J, with 12 bases in the middle. This CDR3 reads CAWSVPKADSNQPQHF. CDR3 sequence (DNA): TGTGCCTGGAGTGTACCCAAGGCGGATAGCAATCAGCCCCAGCATTTT.